This T cell receptor beta chain appears in the sequencing data of a study of blood T cell repertoires in COVID-19. Looking at the study overall: Donors in the United States, Italy and Spain gave samples during acute or convalescent COVID-19. Sources were T cells, B-cell-depleted T cells, or PBMCs; the material itself was cDNA or gDNA.

During active infection, Seattle patients enrolled and were then monitored through disease. TCRdb's table, derived via immunoSEQ multiplex PCR, lists solely in-frame clones and lacks some. The table shows 250,000 to 350,000 clones, with approximately 84% occurring only once. Input material: peripheral blood. The origin of this receptor is a human donor with COVID-19, enrolled during active disease. The donor label of this sample is uncertain.

The CDR3 DNA reads TGCAGCTCCCGGGGGGGCACGGACACTGAAGCTTTCTTT. It yields the protein CSSRGGTDTEAFF. The genes are TRBV29-1 and TRBJ1-1; the D gene is possibly TRBD1 (6 bases). Trimming left V 8 bases short and J 3 bases short, with 16 bases between. CDR3 length: 13 amino acids. Looked up from germline, CDR1 is SQVTM and CDR2 is ANQGSEA.